This T cell receptor (beta chain) was documented in a study of radiotherapy plus CTLA-4 blockade in lung cancer. From germline, CDR1 is MNHEY and CDR2 SVGAGI. V lost 4 bases to trimming and J lost 8 bases; unmatched junction nucleotides: 15. CDR3 length: 16 amino acids. Sequencing used immunoSEQ multiplex PCR; TCRdb keeps in-frame clones, though not all of them. The profile shows tens of thousands of clones, about 85% of them singletons. The origin of this receptor is a human donor with non-small cell lung cancer who had a complete response to radiotherapy plus ipilimumab. The sequencing here drew on peripheral blood, taken from a patient treated with radiotherapy plus ipilimumab. The chain has TRBV6-5 and TRBJ1-2; TRBD1 agrees at 8 bases. CDR3 protein: CASSSRTGTLGGGYTF. CDR3 sequence (DNA): TGTGCCAGCAGTTCCCGGACAGGGACCTTAGGGGGAGGCTACACCTTC.